This entry lists 9 T cell receptor beta chains sequenced from one sample in a study of T cell responses to AZD1222 COVID-19 vaccine. This table comes from immunoSEQ multiplex PCR, and its TCRdb copy is limited to in-frame clones, with some not included. Altogether more than 150,000 clones are present, 85% to 90% being singletons, with the ten largest covering 6.1%. The source material was peripheral blood, sampled on day 0 of AZD1222 vaccination. The receptors shown here come from an adult in good health.

The CDR3 is CASSLGTGRTGELFF. The CDR3 bases are TGTGCCAGCAGCTTAGGGACAGGGAGGACCGGGGAGCTGTTTTTT. This sequence joins TRBV7-9 and TRBJ2-2, with TRBD1 identical over 8 bases. Trimming took 1 base from V and 5 from J; bases not matched to a gene: 3. The germline V gene encodes CDR1 SEHNR and CDR2 FQNEAQ (reference sequence). This CDR3 is 15 amino acids long.

This rearrangement joins TRBV5-1 to TRBJ2-3, with D uncertain. V lost 4 bases and J lost 1, with 7 bases in between. This CDR3 region has 13 residues. The germline CDR1 and CDR2 sequences are SGHRS and YFSETQ. The CDR3 DNA follows: TGCGCCAGCAGCACCTACCGCACAGATACGCAGTATTTT. Amino acids: CASSTYRTDTQYF.

The rearrangement uses TRBV5-1 and TRBJ2-3; D is uncertain. The CDR3 sequence is 16 residues long. Germline V lookup: CDR1 SGHRS, CDR2 YFSETQ. The V end lost 0 bases, the J end lost 1 base, and 12 bases lay between the germline ends. CDR3 nucleotide sequence: TGCGCCAGCAGCTTGGGTATCGGAGTAGGCACAGATACGCAGTATTTT. It is translated as CASSLGIGVGTDTQYF.

The chain has TRBV7-9 and TRBJ1-2; no reliable D call. The CDR3 consists of 12 residues. Germline V CDR1 and CDR2: SEHNR, FQNEAQ (reference sequence). V lost 4 bases, J lost 4 bases, and 7 bases lay in between. The CDR3 spells CASSYEAYGYTF. For the CDR3, the DNA is TGTGCCAGCAGCTACGAGGCCTATGGCTACACCTTC.

The chain carries TRBV29-1 and TRBJ1-1; the D is unclear. The V end was cut by 5 bases, the J end by 0 bases, with 10 bases between. The CDR3 has 13 amino acids. Germline V gene sequence: CDR1 SQVTM, CDR2 ANQGSEA. CDR3 in DNA: TGCAGCGTTCAAGGGAGCATGAACACTGAAGCTTTCTTT. Translated, it gives CSVQGSMNTEAFF. Together with reference TRBV29-1 and TRBJ1-1, the CDR3 gives the full variable domain: SAVISQKPSRDICQRGTSLTIQCQVDSQVTMMFWYRQQPGQSLTLIATANQGSEATYESGFVIDKFPISRPNLTFSTLTVSNMSPEDSSIYLCSVQGSMNTEAFFGQGTRLTVV.

The V and J genes are TRBV6-5 and TRBJ1-2; D is perhaps TRBD1 (5 bases). The CDR3 spans 11 residues. Germline V gene data show CDR1 as MNHEY and CDR2 as SVGAGI. The V gene lost 10 bases and the J gene lost 4 bases, with 10 bases spanning the gap. The CDR3: CATFGGYGYTF. The CDR3 DNA sequence: TGTGCCACATTCGGGGGCTATGGCTACACCTTC.

As DNA, the CDR3 is TGTGCCAGCACCCCTTGGACAGGGGGCAATCAGCCCCAGCATTTT. Its translation: CASTPWTGGNQPQHF. The chain couples TRBV28 to TRBJ1-5, with TRBD1 matching over 9 bases. Germline V gives CDR1 MDHEN, CDR2 SYDVKM. This CDR3 is 15 amino acids long. Trimming took 7 bases from V and 2 from J; bases not matched to a gene: 6.

The chain is built from TRBV6-5 and TRBJ2-3; D may be TRBD2 (6 bases). CDR3 length: 16 amino acids. V shed 0 bases and J shed 0 bases, with 10 bases lying between them. The germline CDR1 and CDR2 sequences are MNHEY and SVGAGI. This CDR3 reads CASSYSLATSTDTQYF. The DNA of the CDR3 is TGTGCCAGCAGTTACTCGCTAGCGACTAGCACAGATACGCAGTATTTT.

This clone was seen only a few times. This chain uses TRBV9 with TRBJ2-2, with D perhaps TRBD1 or TRBD2 (12 bases each). V gave up 3 bases and J gave up 4 bases, with 31 bases separating them. Germline-derived CDR1 and CDR2 are SGDLS and YYNGEE. This CDR3 has 21 residues. CDR3 amino acids: CASSAGQGAHTSGRSTGELFF. DNA for the CDR3: TGTGCCAGCAGCGCGGGACAGGGGGCGCATACTAGCGGGAGGAGCACCGGGGAGCTGTTTTTT. Variable domain in full (rest from reference TRBV9 and TRBJ2-2): DSGVTQTPKHLITATGQRVTLRCSPRSGDLSVYWYQQSLDQGLQFLIQYYNGEERAKGNILERFSAQQFPDLHSELNLSSLELGDSALYFCASSAGQGAHTSGRSTGELFFGEGSRLTVL.